This T cell receptor beta chain was sequenced during a study of CD8+ T cells in alopecia areata. This clone showed up just once. cDNA prepared by RNA extraction and subsequent reverse transcription served as the template for sequencing. TCRdb keeps only in-frame clones here, not all; method: immunoSEQ multiplex PCR. The repertoire holds about 180,000 clones, around 63% seen once, with about 1.7% in the top ten. CDR1 and CDR2 (germline): LGHNA, YSLEER. V lost 1 base and J lost 3, with 10 bases in between. CDR3 length: 14 residues. The source was CD4+ T cells sorted from blood, collected at week 0. This chain connects TRBV4-3 to TRBJ2-7; no definite D call. The TCR comes from a human donor with alopecia areata. The CDR3 loop reads CASSQGGWGYEQYF. The DNA of the CDR3 is TGCGCCAGCAGCCAAGGGGGATGGGGCTACGAGCAGTACTTC.